Below are 16 T cell receptor beta chains sequenced from a single sample in a study of blood T cell repertoires in COVID-19 (dated by TCRdb to 2018 to 2020). The library was built by means of the immunoSEQ multiplex PCR assay. Here the immuneACCESS table is served through TCRdb, limited to in-frame sequences with V and J called. Missing clones are a known gap in these copies; in checked studies unresolved V genes cover under half, and the rest lacks a known reason. Across this sample there are around 88,000 clones, with about 78% seen only once. Approximately 9% of the sample lies in the top ten. Material: peripheral blood. The receptors were sampled from a middle-aged man who had recovered from COVID-19.

The chain couples TRBV10-3 to TRBJ2-7; tentative D call: TRBD1 (5 bases). The V gene's germline CDR1 is ENHRY and CDR2 SYGVKD. The V end was cut by 5 bases, the J end by 0 bases, with 8 bases between. The CDR3 extends over 13 amino acids. The CDR3 here is CAISLQVSYEQYF. The CDR3 DNA reads TGTGCCATCAGTTTACAGGTCTCCTACGAGCAGTACTTC.

This chain joins TRBV5-5 and TRBJ2-6; a possible D gene is TRBD1 (6 bases). V lost 4 bases and J 1 base, leaving 15 bases between the germline ends. Germline V gene data show CDR1 as SGHKS and CDR2 as YYEKEE (reference sequence). The CDR3 covers 17 residues. The CDR3 coding sequence is TGTGCCAGCAGCCCGCACCAGGGGACGTCTGGGGCCAACGTCCTGACTTTC. Its protein is CASSPHQGTSGANVLTF.

V usage is TRBV30 and J usage is TRBJ1-1; D gene unclear. Between the trimmed V and J ends, which lost 2 bases and 2 bases, there was a span of 9 bases. The CDR3 length is 13 residues. Germline V gene lookup returns CDR1 GTSNPN and CDR2 SVGIG (reference sequence). CDR3 sequence reads: CAWSNQANTEAFF. Here the CDR3 DNA reads TGTGCCTGGAGTAATCAGGCTAACACTGAAGCTTTCTTT.

The genes are TRBV5-6 and TRBJ1-2; D ambiguous. The germline gives CDR1 SGHDT, CDR2 YYEEEE. V was shortened by 2 bases and J by 3 bases, with 14 bases between the two germline ends. The CDR3 has 15 residues. CDR3 nucleotide sequence: TGTGCCAGCAGCTTCGACCTTCGTCAGGACTATGGCTACACCTTC. Its protein is CASSFDLRQDYGYTF.

The rearrangement joins TRBV19 to TRBJ1-2; D is uncertain. V lost 4 bases to trimming and J lost 7 bases, with 10 bases between them. The CDR3 spans 12 residues. Germline V gene sequence: CDR1 LNHDA, CDR2 SQIVND (reference sequence). The CDR3 loop is CASSTRLGGYTF. As DNA, the CDR3 is TGTGCCAGTAGTACGCGGTTGGGTGGCTACACCTTC. The entire variable domain, with the rest obtained from reference TRBV19 and TRBJ1-2, is as follows: DGGITQSPKYLFRKEGQNVTLSCEQNLNHDAMYWYRQDPGQGLRLIYYSQIVNDFQKGDIAEGYSVSREKKESFPLTVTSAQKNPTAFYLCASSTRLGGYTFGSGTRLTVV.

The chain carries TRBV29-1 and TRBJ1-2; D perhaps matches TRBD1 (5 bases). CDR3 length equals 11 residues. V gave up 4 bases and J gave up 3 bases, with 6 bases separating them. The germline V gene has CDR1 SQVTM and CDR2 ANQGSEA. The CDR3 sequence: CSVGGDYGYTF. CDR3 DNA sequence: TGCAGCGTTGGGGGGGACTATGGCTACACCTTC.

This clone was counted only a few times. The chain uses TRBV30 and TRBJ1-4; TRBD1 aligns across 7 bases. The length of the CDR3 is 14 residues. Germline-derived CDR1 and CDR2 are GTSNPN and SVGIG (reference sequence). The trim removed 4 bases at V and 7 bases at J, leaving 9 bases unmatched. The CDR3 nucleotides are TGTGCCTGGACCCGGACAGGACAAGTTGAAAAACTGTTTTTT. Translating it yields CAWTRTGQVEKLFF.

J is TRBJ1-6 and V is TRBV30; D ambiguous. CDR3 size: 12 residues. Germline CDR1 GTSNPN, CDR2 SVGIG (reference sequence). V lost 5 bases and J lost 2, with 4 bases in between. CDR3 DNA sequence: TGTGCCTGGCGGGCCTATAATTCACCCCTCCACTTT. This encodes CAWRAYNSPLHF.

The rearrangement links TRBV20-1 to TRBJ1-1; no firm D call. This CDR3 has 15 residues. Trimming removed 3 bases from V and 0 bases from J, with 14 bases in between. Germline CDR1 and CDR2: DFQATT and SNEGSKA (reference sequence). CDR3 protein: CSASFPVAMNTEAFF. CDR3 bases: TGCAGTGCTAGTTTCCCGGTCGCCATGAACACTGAAGCTTTCTTT.

The chain employs TRBV9 and TRBJ2-3, with D unresolved. Between the trimmed V and J ends, which lost 4 bases and 2 bases, there was a span of 11 bases. Germline CDR1 and CDR2: SGDLS and YYNGEE. The CDR3 contains 14 residues. For the CDR3, the DNA is TGTGCCAGCAGCCCCTCCCCACACACAGATACGCAGTATTTT. Translation: CASSPSPHTDTQYF.

The genes are TRBV7-2 and TRBJ1-3; a possible D gene is TRBD1 (5 bases). V shed 5 bases and J shed 4 bases, with 15 bases lying between them. Germline CDR1 is SGHTA and CDR2 is FQGNSA. The CDR3 spans 15 residues. The CDR3 nucleotides are TGTGCCAGCAGCCAGACCGGGACTCCGGGAAACACCATATATTTT. Protein: CASSQTGTPGNTIYF.

The chain recombines TRBV5-1 with TRBJ2-1; 9 positions match TRBD2. Germline assignment: CDR1 SGHRS and CDR2 YFSETQ. The V segment lost 0 bases and the J segment 1 base; nucleotides outside the gene matches: 8. There are 18 residues in the CDR3. The CDR3 coding sequence is TGCGCCAGCAGCTTGGCCGCGGGTAGCGGGAGTTCCTACAATGAGCAGTTCTTC. It is translated as CASSLAAGSGSSYNEQFF.

This chain links TRBV28 with TRBJ2-7; 9 nucleotides align to TRBD1. The CDR3 runs 15 residues. V lost 5 bases and J lost 0; bases outside the gene matches: 5. Germline lookup yields CDR1 MDHEN and CDR2 SYDVKM. The CDR3 is CASSLTGQGSYEQYF. The CDR3 DNA sequence: TGTGCCAGCAGTCTCACGGGACAGGGCTCCTACGAGCAGTACTTC.

The chain links TRBV5-4 to TRBJ1-2; D not certain. CDR1 is SGHNT, CDR2 YYREEE, per germline (reference sequence). Trimming took 4 bases from V and 1 from J, leaving 8 bases between them. CDR3 length equals 13 residues. In DNA form, the CDR3 reads TGTGCCAGCAGCGCTACAGATAACTATGGCTACACCTTC. Amino acids: CASSATDNYGYTF.

This chain's CDR3 is CAWSEQGIQYRYF. The CDR3 region has the DNA TGTGCCTGGAGTGAACAGGGAATCCAGTATCGGTACTTC. This chain joins TRBV30 and TRBJ2-7; tentatively, D is TRBD1 (6 bases). Trimming pared 1 base from V and 12 bases from J, leaving 19 bases between. The CDR3 sequence is 13 residues long. Germline V gene data show CDR1 as GTSNPN and CDR2 as SVGIG (reference sequence).

V is TRBV7-2 and J is TRBJ2-7; the D gene is possibly TRBD2 (5 bases). Germline V gene data show CDR1 as SGHTA and CDR2 as FQGNSA. V was shortened by 3 bases and J by 6 bases, with 21 bases between the two germline ends. CDR3 length: 16 amino acids. This CDR3 is CASSLVATESGCEQYF. In nucleotides, the CDR3 is TGTGCCAGCAGCTTGGTAGCGACTGAGTCCGGGTGCGAGCAGTACTTC.